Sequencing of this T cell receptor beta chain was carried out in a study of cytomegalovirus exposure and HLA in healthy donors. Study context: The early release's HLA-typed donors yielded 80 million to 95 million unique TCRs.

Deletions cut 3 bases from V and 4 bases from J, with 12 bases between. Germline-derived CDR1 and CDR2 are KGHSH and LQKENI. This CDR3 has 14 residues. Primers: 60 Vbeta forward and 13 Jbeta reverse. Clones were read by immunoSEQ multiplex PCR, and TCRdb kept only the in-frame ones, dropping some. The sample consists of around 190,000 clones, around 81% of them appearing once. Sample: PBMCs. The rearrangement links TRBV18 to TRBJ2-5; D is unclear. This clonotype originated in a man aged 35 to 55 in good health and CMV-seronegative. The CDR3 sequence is CASSPNIPGETQYF. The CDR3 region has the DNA TGTGCCAGCTCACCTAATATCCCCGGAGAGACCCAGTACTTC.